A single sample gave rise to the 22 T cell receptor beta chains below, sequenced in a study of blood T cell repertoires in COVID-19. Repertoires were generated with immunoSEQ multiplex PCR, while TCRdb's copy carries only in-frame clones and drops some. The sample gives 150,000 to 200,000 clones, nearly 85% of which show up once; about 4.8% is in the top ten. What was sequenced was peripheral blood. All receptors come from a woman aged 30 to 39 with acute or convalescent COVID-19.

The J gene is TRBJ2-1, the V gene TRBV7-2; D ambiguous. This CDR3 contains 13 residues. Germline CDR1 reads SGHTA; CDR2 reads FQGNSA. Trimming cost V 1 base and J 6 bases, with 7 bases left between them. This CDR3 reads CASSLGRPNEQFF. In DNA, the CDR3 is TGTGCCAGCAGCTTAGGGAGACCCAATGAGCAGTTCTTC.

The J gene is TRBJ1-5, the V gene TRBV3-1 (or the pseudogene TRBV3-2), with 9 nucleotides matching TRBD1. Germline CDR1 reads LGHDT; CDR2 reads YNNKEL (reference sequence). Trimming at V came to 4 bases and at J to 2 bases, leaving 3 bases not matched to a gene. The length of the CDR3 is 15 residues. The CDR3 protein is CASSPTGGGNQPQHF. The CDR3 DNA is TGTGCCAGCAGCCCAACAGGGGGCGGCAATCAGCCCCAGCATTTT.

The chain has TRBV5-4 and TRBJ2-5, with 11 bases lining up with TRBD2. This CDR3 spans 15 amino acids. In germline, CDR1 is SGHNT, CDR2 YYREEE (reference sequence). Losses at the gene ends were 4 bases for V and 5 bases for J; bases not matched to a gene: 7. This chain's CDR3 is CASSPLAGGGETQYF. As DNA, the CDR3 is TGTGCCAGCAGCCCCCTAGCGGGGGGCGGGGAGACCCAGTACTTC.

The genes are TRBV23-1 and TRBJ1-5; D uncertain. TRBV23-1 carries the ORF label, with uncertain function. This CDR3 is built from 16 residues. Trimming shortened V by 0 bases and J by 0 bases, and 9 bases separated the two germline ends. CDR3 loop: CASSQSDLHSNQPQHF. Here the CDR3 DNA reads TGCGCCAGCAGTCAATCGGACTTACATAGCAATCAGCCCCAGCATTTT.

This clone was seen once. The chain joins TRBV27 to TRBJ1-2, with 8 positions matching TRBD1. Germline CDR1 is MNHEY and CDR2 is SMNVEV (reference sequence). With V trimmed by 3 bases and J by 7 bases, 4 bases remained unmatched. The CDR3 spans 13 residues. The DNA for the CDR3 is TGTGCCAGCAGTTTTGACAGGGGTGGTGGCTACACCTTC. This sequence encodes CASSFDRGGGYTF.

This clone was found once. The chain is built from TRBV7-9 and TRBJ1-1; D not resolved. The length of the CDR3 is 15 residues. Germline CDR1 reads SEHNR; CDR2 reads FQNEAQ (reference sequence). V lost 2 bases and J lost 1, with 11 bases in between. The CDR3, as DNA: TGTGCCAGCAGCTTACAGGCCTCCCAGAACACTGAAGCTTTCTTT. Encoded protein: CASSLQASQNTEAFF.

The rearrangement joins TRBV29-1 to TRBJ1-1; TRBD1 matches at 8 bases. Germline-derived CDR1 and CDR2 are SQVTM and ANQGSEA. Trimming took 7 bases from V and 1 from J; bases not matched to a gene: 5. This CDR3 spans 13 amino acids. CDR3 protein: CSAPGTGNTEAFF. In DNA form, the CDR3 reads TGCAGCGCCCCCGGGACAGGGAACACTGAAGCTTTCTTT.

The chain recombines TRBV2 with TRBJ1-1, with a weak D call TRBD1 (5 bases). The CDR3 totals 13 residues. From germline, CDR1 is SNHLY and CDR2 FYNNEI. With 7 bases removed from V and 4 bases from J, the gap between germline ends came to 13 bases. CDR3 sequence: CASTGRRGTEAFF. CDR3 sequence (DNA): TGTGCCAGCACCGGACGGAGGGGCACTGAAGCTTTCTTT.

This chain connects TRBV7-2 to TRBJ1-3; TRBD1 matches at 7 bases. Trimming at V came to 5 bases and at J to 3 bases, leaving 10 bases not matched to a gene. This CDR3 contains 16 residues. Germline V gene sequence: CDR1 SGHTA, CDR2 FQGNSA. This chain's CDR3 is CASSLIDRVVGNTIYF. The DNA of the CDR3 is TGTGCCAGCAGCCTTATCGACAGGGTGGTTGGAAACACCATATATTTT. Drawing the rest from reference TRBV7-2 and TRBJ1-3, the complete variable domain is GAGVSQSPSNKVTEKGKDVELRCDPISGHTALYWYRQSLGQGLEFLIYFQGNSAPDKSGLPSDRFSAERTGGSVSTLTIQRTQQEDSAVYLCASSLIDRVVGNTIYFGEGSWLTVV.

This chain connects TRBV19 to TRBJ1-1, with D uncertain. V lost 1 base and J lost 1, with 13 bases in between. Germline values: CDR1 LNHDA, CDR2 SQIVND (reference sequence). This CDR3 is 16 amino acids long. DNA for the CDR3: TGTGCCAGTAGTATAGTCAGGAACGAGGGGAACACTGAAGCTTTCTTT. It translates to CASSIVRNEGNTEAFF.

The chain carries TRBV11-2 and TRBJ2-5; TRBD2 matches at 7 bases. V lost 1 base, J lost 4 bases, and 3 bases stayed unmatched. This CDR3 is built from 14 residues. The germline V gene has CDR1 SGHAT and CDR2 FQNNGV. This CDR3 reads CASSLAPGGETQYF. The CDR3 DNA follows: TGTGCCAGCAGCTTAGCCCCGGGAGGAGAGACCCAGTACTTC.

The chain recombines TRBV24-1 with TRBJ2-2, with TRBD1 identical over 8 bases. The CDR3 is made up of 16 amino acids. V shed 1 base, J shed 4 bases, and the junction held 4 bases outside the gene matches. The germline V gene has CDR1 KGHDR and CDR2 SFDVKD. The CDR3 region is CATSDLQGVVTGELFF. The CDR3 region has the DNA TGTGCCACCAGTGATTTACAGGGGGTCGTCACCGGGGAGCTGTTTTTT.

The rearrangement links TRBV14 to TRBJ1-2, with 8 bases identical to TRBD1. The CDR3 is 14 amino acids. After removal of 6 bases from V and 4 bases from J, the junction contained 7 bases not matched to a gene. Germline values: CDR1 SGHDN, CDR2 FVKESK. The CDR3 DNA reads TGTGCCAGCAGGAAGACAGGGGAACCCTATGGCTACACCTTC. This sequence encodes CASRKTGEPYGYTF.

The table lists this clone with a few counts. This rearrangement joins TRBV5-1 to TRBJ2-7; D is perhaps TRBD1 (6 bases). V lost 4 bases to trimming and J lost 2 bases, with 13 bases between them. CDR1 and CDR2 (germline): SGHRS, YFSETQ. There are 14 residues in the CDR3. The DNA for the CDR3 is TGCGCCAGCAGCCAAACAGGGCCGACCTACGAGCAGTACTTC. Protein: CASSQTGPTYEQYF. Filled out from reference TRBV5-1 and TRBJ2-7, the complete variable domain reads KAGVTQTPRYLIKTRGQQVTLSCSPISGHRSVSWYQQTPGQGLQFLFEYFSETQRNKGNFPGRFSGRQFSNSRSEMNVSTLELGDSALYLCASSQTGPTYEQYFGPGTRLTVT.

This chain uses TRBV9 with TRBJ2-3, with 8 nucleotides matching TRBD2. In germline, CDR1 is SGDLS, CDR2 YYNGEE. This CDR3 contains 17 residues. Trimming removed 5 bases from V and 4 bases from J; junction bases left unmatched: 15. CDR3 residues: CASRGGVAGNHSDTQYF. CDR3 sequence (DNA): TGTGCCAGCAGGGGTGGAGTAGCGGGGAATCATTCAGATACGCAGTATTTT.

V usage is TRBV11-2 and J usage is TRBJ2-7; the match to TRBD2 covers 9 bases. This CDR3 comprises 16 residues. With 0 bases clipped from V and 6 bases from J, the junction kept 9 bases outside the gene matches. Germline assignment: CDR1 SGHAT and CDR2 FQNNGV. CDR3 nucleotide sequence: TGTGCCAGCAGCTTAGATCGAAGCGGGGGGTTGCGCGAGCAGTACTTC. Protein sequence: CASSLDRSGGLREQYF. The whole variable domain, filled in from reference TRBV11-2 and TRBJ2-7, reads EAGVAQSPRYKIIEKRQSVAFWCNPISGHATLYWYQQILGQGPKLLIQFQNNGVVDDSQLPKDRFSAERLKGVDSTLKIQPAKLEDSAVYLCASSLDRSGGLREQYFGPGTRLTVT.

The V call is TRBV20-1, the J call TRBJ1-2; D is unresolved. CDR1 DFQATT and CDR2 SNEGSKA come from the germline V gene (reference sequence). The V gene lost 3 bases and the J gene lost 8 bases, with 22 bases spanning the gap. This CDR3 contains 15 residues. The CDR3 loop reads CSASSFQRITNGYTF. DNA of the CDR3: TGCAGTGCTAGTAGTTTTCAGCGAATAACAAACGGCTACACCTTC.

The chain combines TRBV19 with TRBJ1-2; 7 bases align to TRBD1. J was trimmed by 6 bases and V by 7 bases; bases with no gene match: 8. The CDR3 extends over 13 amino acids. Per germline, CDR1 LNHDA and CDR2 SQIVND (reference sequence). The CDR3 sequence: CASTPSGTDGYTF. In DNA form, the CDR3 reads TGTGCCAGTACCCCCTCGGGGACAGATGGCTACACCTTC.

The table lists this clone with a few counts. The V and J genes are TRBV7-9 and TRBJ2-7, with TRBD2 matching 9 bases. J was trimmed by 0 bases and V by 1 base; bases with no gene match: 7. The CDR3 totals 17 residues. Looked up from germline, CDR1 is SEHNR and CDR2 is FQNEAQ (reference sequence). Here the CDR3 reads CASSLVGGAGGSYEQYF. CDR3 in DNA: TGTGCCAGCAGCTTAGTTGGTGGAGCGGGAGGCTCCTACGAGCAGTACTTC.

The CDR3, as DNA: TGTGCCAGCAGTTTAGACAGGGGGGAGAGCATTCAGTACTTC. It translates to CASSLDRGESIQYF. The rearrangement links TRBV27 to TRBJ2-4; 9 bases align to TRBD1. The CDR3 spans 14 residues. Germline lookup yields CDR1 MNHEY and CDR2 SMNVEV (reference sequence). Germline trimming cut 2 bases from V and 9 bases from J; bases unmatched to any gene: 5.

The V and J genes are TRBV5-1 and TRBJ1-4, with 8 bases matching TRBD1. Germline CDR1 reads SGHRS; CDR2 reads YFSETQ. The CDR3 has 14 residues. With V trimmed by 4 bases and J by 4 bases, 3 bases remained unmatched. This CDR3 reads CASSRTGLNEKLFF. CDR3 nucleotide sequence: TGCGCCAGCAGCCGGACAGGGCTTAATGAAAAACTGTTTTTT.

The gene calls are TRBV30 and TRBJ2-7; perhaps TRBD1 as D (5 bases). CDR3 size: 12 residues. V lost 2 bases to trimming and J lost 8 bases, with 13 bases between them. Germline V gene sequence: CDR1 GTSNPN, CDR2 SVGIG (reference sequence). The CDR3 is CAWSSQGVKQYF. In nucleotides, the CDR3 is TGTGCCTGGAGTTCGCAGGGCGTTAAGCAGTACTTC.